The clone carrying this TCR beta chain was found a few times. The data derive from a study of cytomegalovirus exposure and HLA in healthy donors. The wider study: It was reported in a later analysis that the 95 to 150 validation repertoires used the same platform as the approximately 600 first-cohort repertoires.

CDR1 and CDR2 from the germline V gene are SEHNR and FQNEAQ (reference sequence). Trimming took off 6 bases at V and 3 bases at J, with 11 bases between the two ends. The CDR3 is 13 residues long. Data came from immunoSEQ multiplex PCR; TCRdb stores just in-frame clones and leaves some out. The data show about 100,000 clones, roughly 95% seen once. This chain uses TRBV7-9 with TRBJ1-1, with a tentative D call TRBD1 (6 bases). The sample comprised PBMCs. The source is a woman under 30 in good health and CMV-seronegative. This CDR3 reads CASRGSGDTEAFF. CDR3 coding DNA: TGTGCCAGCAGGGGCTCAGGGGACACTGAAGCTTTCTTT. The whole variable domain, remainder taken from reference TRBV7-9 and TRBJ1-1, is DTGVSQNPRHKITKRGQNVTFRCDPISEHNRLYWYRQTLGQGPEFLTYFQNEAQLEKSRLLSDRFSAERPKGSFSTLEIQRTEQGDSAMYLCASRGSGDTEAFFGQGTRLTVV.